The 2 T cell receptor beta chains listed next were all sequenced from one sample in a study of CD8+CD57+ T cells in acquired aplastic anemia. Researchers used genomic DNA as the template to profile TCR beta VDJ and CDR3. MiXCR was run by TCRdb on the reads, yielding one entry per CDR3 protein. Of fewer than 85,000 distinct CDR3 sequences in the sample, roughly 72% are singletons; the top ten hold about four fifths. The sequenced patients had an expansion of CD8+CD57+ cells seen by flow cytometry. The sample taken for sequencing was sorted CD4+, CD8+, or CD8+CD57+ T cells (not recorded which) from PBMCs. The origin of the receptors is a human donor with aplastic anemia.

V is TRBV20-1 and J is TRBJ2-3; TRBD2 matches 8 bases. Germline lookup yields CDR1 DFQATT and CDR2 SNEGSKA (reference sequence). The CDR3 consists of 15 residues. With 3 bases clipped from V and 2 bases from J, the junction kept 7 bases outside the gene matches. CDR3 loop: CSASPTAGDTDTQYF. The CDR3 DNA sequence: TGCAGTGCTAGCCCCACAGCGGGAGACACAGATACGCAGTATTTT.

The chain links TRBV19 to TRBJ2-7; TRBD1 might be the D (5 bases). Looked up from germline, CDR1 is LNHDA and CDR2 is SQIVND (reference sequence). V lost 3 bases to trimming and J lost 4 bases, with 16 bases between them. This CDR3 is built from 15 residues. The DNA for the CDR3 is TGTGCCAGTAGTATTCAGGGTGGCCCTCCTTACGAGCAGTACTTC. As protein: CASSIQGGPPYEQYF.